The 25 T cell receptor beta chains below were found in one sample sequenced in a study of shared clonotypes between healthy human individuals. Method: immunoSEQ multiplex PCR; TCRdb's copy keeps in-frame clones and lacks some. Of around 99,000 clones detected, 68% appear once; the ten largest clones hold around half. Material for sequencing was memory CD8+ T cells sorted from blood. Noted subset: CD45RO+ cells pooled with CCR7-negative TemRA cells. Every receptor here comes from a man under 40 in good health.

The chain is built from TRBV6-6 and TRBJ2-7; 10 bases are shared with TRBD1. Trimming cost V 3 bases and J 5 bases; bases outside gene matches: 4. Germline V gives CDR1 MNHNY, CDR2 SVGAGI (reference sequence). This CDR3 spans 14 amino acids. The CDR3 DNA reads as TGTGCCAGCAGTTATACCGGGACAGGGGACGAGCAGTACTTC. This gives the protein CASSYTGTGDEQYF.

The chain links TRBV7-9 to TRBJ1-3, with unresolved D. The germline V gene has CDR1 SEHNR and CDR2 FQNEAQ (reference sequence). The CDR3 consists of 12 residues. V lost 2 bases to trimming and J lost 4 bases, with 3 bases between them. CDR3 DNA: TGTGCCAGCAGCTTACAGGGAAACACCATATATTTT. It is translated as CASSLQGNTIYF.

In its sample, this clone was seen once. The DNA of the CDR3 is TGTGCCAGCAGCCCTCTCCCGGGGGTGAAGGACTATGGCTACACCTTC. It codes for CASSPLPGVKDYGYTF. The V call is TRBV7-2, the J call TRBJ1-2; maybe TRBD1 (5 bases). This CDR3 is 16 amino acids long. Germline V gene lookup returns CDR1 SGHTA and CDR2 FQGNSA. V lost 5 bases, J lost 3 bases, and 19 bases lay in between.

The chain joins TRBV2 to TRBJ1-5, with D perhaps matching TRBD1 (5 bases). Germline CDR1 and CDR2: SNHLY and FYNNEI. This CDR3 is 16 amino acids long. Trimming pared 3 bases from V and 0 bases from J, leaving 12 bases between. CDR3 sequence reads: CASSDDTGVSNQPQHF. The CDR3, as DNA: TGTGCCAGCAGTGATGACACAGGAGTTAGCAATCAGCCCCAGCATTTT.

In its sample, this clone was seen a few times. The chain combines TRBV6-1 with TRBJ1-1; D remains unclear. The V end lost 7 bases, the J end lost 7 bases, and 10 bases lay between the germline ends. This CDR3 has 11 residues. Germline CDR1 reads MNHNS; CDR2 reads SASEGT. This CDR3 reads CASTLHYEAFF. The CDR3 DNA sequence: TGTGCCAGCACCCTTCATTATGAAGCTTTCTTT.

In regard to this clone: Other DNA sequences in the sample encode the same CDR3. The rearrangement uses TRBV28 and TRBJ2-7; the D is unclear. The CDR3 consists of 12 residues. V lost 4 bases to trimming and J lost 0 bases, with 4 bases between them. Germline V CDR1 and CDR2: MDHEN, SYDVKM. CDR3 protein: CASSSSSYEQYF. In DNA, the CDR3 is TGTGCCAGCAGTTCGTCCTCCTACGAGCAGTACTTC. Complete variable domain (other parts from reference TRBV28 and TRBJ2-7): DVKVTQSSRYLVKRTGEKVFLECVQDMDHENMFWYRQDPGLGLRLIYFSYDVKMKEKGDIPEGYSVSREKKERFSLILESASTNQTSMYLCASSSSSYEQYFGPGTRLTVT.

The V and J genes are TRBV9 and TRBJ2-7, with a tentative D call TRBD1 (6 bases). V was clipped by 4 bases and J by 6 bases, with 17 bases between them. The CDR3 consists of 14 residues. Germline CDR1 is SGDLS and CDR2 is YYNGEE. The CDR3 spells CASSSPRVGGEQYF. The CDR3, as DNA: TGTGCCAGCAGCTCCCCTCGGGTAGGGGGCGAGCAGTACTTC.

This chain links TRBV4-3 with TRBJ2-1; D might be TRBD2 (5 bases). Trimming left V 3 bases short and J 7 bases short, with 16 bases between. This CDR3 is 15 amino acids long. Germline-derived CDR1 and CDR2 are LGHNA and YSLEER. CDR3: CASSQEAWSGNEQFF. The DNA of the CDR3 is TGCGCCAGCAGCCAGGAGGCTTGGTCGGGGAATGAGCAGTTCTTC.

The CDR3: CASSPEQRGTQYF. DNA for the CDR3: TGTGCCAGCAGTCCCGAGCAGCGGGGTACGCAGTATTTT. The chain combines TRBV25-1 with TRBJ2-3; TRBD2 agrees at 7 bases. The CDR3 runs 13 residues. Germline values: CDR1 MGHDK, CDR2 SYGVNS. J gave up 8 bases and V 5 bases, and 7 bases lay outside the gene matches.

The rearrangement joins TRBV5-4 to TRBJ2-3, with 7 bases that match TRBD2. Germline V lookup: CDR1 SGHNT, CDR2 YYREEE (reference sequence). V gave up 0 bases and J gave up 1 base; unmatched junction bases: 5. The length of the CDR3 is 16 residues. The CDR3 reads CASSLGGGDRTDTQYF. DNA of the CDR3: TGTGCCAGCAGCTTGGGTGGGGGGGACCGCACAGATACGCAGTATTTT.

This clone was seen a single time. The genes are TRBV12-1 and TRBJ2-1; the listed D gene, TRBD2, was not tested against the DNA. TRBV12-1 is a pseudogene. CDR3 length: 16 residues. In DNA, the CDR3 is TGTGCCAGCAGTCCCCACCGGCTAGTCCATCCCGGGGAGCAGTTCTTC. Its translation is CASSPHRLVHPGEQFF.

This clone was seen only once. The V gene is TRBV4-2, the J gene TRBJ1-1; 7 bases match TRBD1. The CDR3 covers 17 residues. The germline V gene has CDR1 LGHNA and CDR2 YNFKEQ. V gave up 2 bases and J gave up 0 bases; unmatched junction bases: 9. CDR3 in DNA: TGTGCCAGCAGCCAACAGTCCGGGACAGCTGTGAACACTGAAGCTTTCTTT. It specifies CASSQQSGTAVNTEAFF.

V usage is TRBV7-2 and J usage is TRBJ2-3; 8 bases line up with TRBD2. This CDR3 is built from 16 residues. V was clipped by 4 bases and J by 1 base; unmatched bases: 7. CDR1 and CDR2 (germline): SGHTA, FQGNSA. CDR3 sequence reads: CASSSGRLARTDTQYF. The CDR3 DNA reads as TGTGCCAGCAGCTCCGGGCGACTAGCGCGCACAGATACGCAGTATTTT.

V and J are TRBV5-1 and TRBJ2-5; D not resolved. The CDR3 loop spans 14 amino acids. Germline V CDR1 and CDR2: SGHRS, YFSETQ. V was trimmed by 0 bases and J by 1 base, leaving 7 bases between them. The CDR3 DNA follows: TGCGCCAGCAGCTTGGTGGCTACCCAAGAGACCCAGTACTTC. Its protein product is CASSLVATQETQYF.

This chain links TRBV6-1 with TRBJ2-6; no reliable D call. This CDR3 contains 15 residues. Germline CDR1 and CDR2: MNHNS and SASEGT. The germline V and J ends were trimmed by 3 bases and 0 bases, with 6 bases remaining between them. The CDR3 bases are TGTGCCAGCAGTGACGAGAGCTCTGGGGCCAACGTCCTGACTTTC. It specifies CASSDESSGANVLTF.

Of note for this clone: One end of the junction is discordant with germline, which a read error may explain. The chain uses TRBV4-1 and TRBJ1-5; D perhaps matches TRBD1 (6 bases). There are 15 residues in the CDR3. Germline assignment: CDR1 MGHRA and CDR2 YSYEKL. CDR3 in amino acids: CASSEDRSSNQPQHF. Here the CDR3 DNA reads TGCGCCAGCAGCGAAGACAGGAGTAGCAATCAGCCCCAGCATTTT.

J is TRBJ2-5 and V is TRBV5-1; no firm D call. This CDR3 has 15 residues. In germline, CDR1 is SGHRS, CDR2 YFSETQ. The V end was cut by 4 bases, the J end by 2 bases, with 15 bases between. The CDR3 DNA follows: TGCGCCAGCAGCCTGGACGGTAGGGCTCAAGAGACCCAGTACTTC. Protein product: CASSLDGRAQETQYF.

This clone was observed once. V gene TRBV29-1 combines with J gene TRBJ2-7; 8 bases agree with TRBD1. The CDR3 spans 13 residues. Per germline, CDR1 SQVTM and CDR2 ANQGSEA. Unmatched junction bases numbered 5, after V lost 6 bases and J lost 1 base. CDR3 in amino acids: CSVETGASYEQYF. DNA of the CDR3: TGCAGCGTCGAGACAGGGGCATCCTACGAGCAGTACTTC.

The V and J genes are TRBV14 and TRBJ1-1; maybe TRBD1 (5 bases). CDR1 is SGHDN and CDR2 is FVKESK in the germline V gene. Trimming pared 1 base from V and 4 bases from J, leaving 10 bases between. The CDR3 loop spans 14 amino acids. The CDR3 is CASSQVGGSTEAFF. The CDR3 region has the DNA TGTGCCAGCAGCCAAGTGGGGGGGTCCACTGAAGCTTTCTTT.

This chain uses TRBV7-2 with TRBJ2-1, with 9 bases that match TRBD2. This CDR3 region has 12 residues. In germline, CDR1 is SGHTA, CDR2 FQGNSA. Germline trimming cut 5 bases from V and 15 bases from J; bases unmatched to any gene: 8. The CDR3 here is CASSPVRTSVFF. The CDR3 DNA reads TGTGCCAGCAGCCCGGTCCGGACTAGCGTGTTCTTC.

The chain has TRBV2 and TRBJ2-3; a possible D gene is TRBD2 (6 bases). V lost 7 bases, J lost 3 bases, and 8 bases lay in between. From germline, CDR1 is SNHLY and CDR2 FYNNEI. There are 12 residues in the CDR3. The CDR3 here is CASKTRTDTQYF. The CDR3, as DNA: TGTGCCAGCAAGACTAGGACAGATACGCAGTATTTT.

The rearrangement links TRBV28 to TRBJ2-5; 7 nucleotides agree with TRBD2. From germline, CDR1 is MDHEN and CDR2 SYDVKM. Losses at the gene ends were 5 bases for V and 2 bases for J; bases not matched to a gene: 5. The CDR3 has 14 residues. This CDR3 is CASSRLARQETQYF. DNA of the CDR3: TGTGCCAGCAGTCGACTAGCCCGGCAAGAGACCCAGTACTTC.

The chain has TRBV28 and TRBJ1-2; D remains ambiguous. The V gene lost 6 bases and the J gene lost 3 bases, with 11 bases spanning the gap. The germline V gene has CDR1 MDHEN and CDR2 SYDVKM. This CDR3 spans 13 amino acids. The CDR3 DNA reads TGTGCCAGCAGCTTTACGTTATACTATGGCTACACCTTC. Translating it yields CASSFTLYYGYTF.

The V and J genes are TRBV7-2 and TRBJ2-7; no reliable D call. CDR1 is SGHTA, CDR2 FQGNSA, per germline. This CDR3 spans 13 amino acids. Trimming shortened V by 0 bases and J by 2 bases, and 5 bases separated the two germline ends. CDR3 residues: CASSLAQPYEQYF. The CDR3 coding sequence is TGTGCCAGCAGCTTAGCACAGCCCTACGAGCAGTACTTC.

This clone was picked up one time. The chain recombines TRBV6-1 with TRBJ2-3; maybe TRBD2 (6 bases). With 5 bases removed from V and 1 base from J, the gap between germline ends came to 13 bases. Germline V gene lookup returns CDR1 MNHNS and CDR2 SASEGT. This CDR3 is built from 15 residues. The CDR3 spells CASSRAASGTDTQYF. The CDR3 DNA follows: TGTGCCAGCAGTCGGGCGGCTAGCGGCACAGATACGCAGTATTTT.